The 5 T cell receptor beta chains presented below share a single source sample, sequenced in a study of blood T cell repertoires in COVID-19. TCRdb's copy holds only in-frame clones and misses some; the assay was immunoSEQ multiplex PCR. The profile shows 110,000 or so clones, 90% of them singletons. Sequencing was done on a sample of peripheral blood. The receptors were gathered from a woman aged 45-65 years with acute or convalescent COVID-19.

Comment on this clone: Other DNA sequences in the same sample also yield this CDR3. The CDR3 DNA reads TGTGCCAGTAGTATAGGGCAGGGGGGCTCCTACGAGCAGTACTTC. Encoded protein: CASSIGQGGSYEQYF. The V call is TRBV19, the J call TRBJ2-7; D is possibly TRBD1 (7 bases). Trimming took 1 base from V and 0 from J, leaving 10 bases between them. CDR1 LNHDA and CDR2 SQIVND come from the germline V gene (reference sequence). CDR3 size: 15 residues.

The chain recombines TRBV27 with TRBJ2-7, with D unresolved. This CDR3 spans 14 amino acids. CDR1 and CDR2 from the germline V gene are MNHEY and SMNVEV (reference sequence). V was shortened by 4 bases and J by 2 bases, with 12 bases between the two germline ends. The CDR3 sequence: CASSSKEQAYEQYF. The CDR3 region has the DNA TGTGCCAGCAGTTCCAAAGAGCAGGCCTACGAGCAGTACTTC.

The V call is TRBV11-2, the J call TRBJ2-3; 13 bases are shared with TRBD2. Germline CDR1 SGHAT, CDR2 FQNNGV. The CDR3 length is 18 residues. The junction had 7 bases not matched to a gene; V was cut back by 2 bases and J by 2 bases. The CDR3 nucleotides read TGTGCCAGCAGCTTATTTCGGACTAGCGGGGGAGCCACAGATACGCAGTATTTT. Translating gives CASSLFRTSGGATDTQYF. Drawing the rest from reference TRBV11-2 and TRBJ2-3, the complete variable domain is EAGVAQSPRYKIIEKRQSVAFWCNPISGHATLYWYQQILGQGPKLLIQFQNNGVVDDSQLPKDRFSAERLKGVDSTLKIQPAKLEDSAVYLCASSLFRTSGGATDTQYFGPGTRLTVL.

This clone was recorded only once. V and J are TRBV6-5 and TRBJ1-1, with D possibly matching TRBD1 (5 bases). V lost 7 bases, J lost 1 base, and 10 bases lay in between. Germline V lookup: CDR1 MNHEY, CDR2 SVGAGI. CDR3 size: 13 residues. The chain's CDR3 is CASNGGGNTEAFF. CDR3 bases: TGTGCCAGCAATGGGGGGGGGAACACTGAAGCTTTCTTT.

This sequence joins TRBV4-3 and TRBJ2-1; 7 bases agree with TRBD2. CDR3 length equals 16 residues. Losses at the gene ends were 0 bases for V and 3 bases for J; bases not matched to a gene: 5. Germline CDR1 is LGHNA and CDR2 is YSLEER. The CDR3 bases are TGCGCCAGCAGCCAAGATGGGGTAGCGGGCTACAATGAGCAGTTCTTC. Translated, it gives CASSQDGVAGYNEQFF.